This TCR beta chain appears in the sequencing data of a study of blood T cell repertoires in COVID-19. The overall study: Spain, Italy and the United States supplied samples that represented acute and convalescent COVID-19.

Symptom resolution, clearance, or two negative PCRs marked the recovered donors of Cohort 3. Sequencing used immunoSEQ multiplex PCR; TCRdb keeps in-frame clones, though not all of them. Of approximately 400,000 clones in the sample, approximately 89% were seen once. The CDR3 is 13 amino acids. The V gene lost 6 bases and the J gene lost 4 bases, with 11 bases spanning the gap. Germline-derived CDR1 and CDR2 are SNHLY and FYNNEI. This receptor was obtained from a man aged 30 to 45 who had recovered from COVID-19. The sample taken for sequencing was PBMCs or T cells enriched from blood (not recorded which). J is TRBJ2-3 and V is TRBV2; tentative D call: TRBD2 (7 bases). The CDR3 loop is CASRLGGADTQYF. The CDR3 coding sequence is TGTGCCAGCAGGCTAGGGGGGGCAGATACGCAGTATTTT.